This T cell receptor (beta chain) came from a study of T cells in pancreatic ductal adenocarcinoma. Surgery without prior neoadjuvant therapy was the treatment of the selected pancreatic ductal adenocarcinoma patients. Clones were sequenced by immunoSEQ multiplex PCR, and TCRdb holds only the in-frame ones, with some missing. This table has some 16,000 clones, under 95% appearing once. Of note for this clone: Its antigen is not identified.

The study, taken as a whole, reports: Comparisons of tumor and blood clonality may show falsely lower tumor diversity. Results skew toward the minority of patients with early-stage disease. Blood had more productive templates and roughly 8-fold more unique clonotypes than tumor. Blood clonality (roughly 0.073) did not differ significantly from tumor (about 0.11).

This CDR3 comprises 18 residues. Per germline, CDR1 SGHAT and CDR2 FQNNGV. The ends lost 0 bases at V and 1 base at J; junction bases unmatched: 8. The chain joins TRBV11-2 to TRBJ2-3, with 9 bases lining up with TRBD2. The sequencing sample was made of PBMCs. The sequence came from a human donor with pancreatic ductal adenocarcinoma. As DNA, the CDR3 is TGTGCCAGCAGCTTAGATCCCGGGACTAGCCGTGGCACAGATACGCAGTATTTT. It codes for CASSLDPGTSRGTDTQYF.